Listed here are 5 T cell receptor beta chains from one sample, sequenced in a study of blood T cell repertoires in COVID-19. TCRdb's table, derived via immunoSEQ multiplex PCR, lists solely in-frame clones and lacks some. The data hold about 140,000 clones, with roughly 85% observed a single time. Sample: peripheral blood. The origin of the receptors is a human donor with acute or convalescent COVID-19. The donor label of this sample is uncertain.

The rearrangement links TRBV27 to TRBJ1-5, with D possibly TRBD1 on 6 matching bases. Germline V gene data show CDR1 as MNHEY and CDR2 as SMNVEV (reference sequence). Trimming removed 3 bases from V and 7 bases from J, with 13 bases in between. The CDR3 length is 14 residues. Here the CDR3 reads CASSLAGARQPQHF. The CDR3 DNA sequence: TGTGCCAGCAGTTTGGCGGGGGCTCGGCAGCCCCAGCATTTT.

There are a few counts of this clone. This sequence joins TRBV7-9 and TRBJ1-2; 7 positions agree with TRBD1. Germline V lookup: CDR1 SEHNR, CDR2 FQNEAQ (reference sequence). V shed 3 bases, J shed 0 bases, and the junction held 1 base outside the gene matches. The CDR3 runs to 14 residues. As DNA, the CDR3 is TGTGCCAGCAGCTTGGGACAGCCTAACTATGGCTACACCTTC. Translation: CASSLGQPNYGYTF.

This clone was counted a few times. The chain is built from TRBV27 and TRBJ1-6; TRBD1 aligns across 7 bases. The CDR3 loop spans 14 amino acids. Trimming removed 3 bases from V and 10 bases from J; junction bases left unmatched: 6. Germline V gene sequence: CDR1 MNHEY, CDR2 SMNVEV (reference sequence). The CDR3: CASSFEGAGSPLHF. CDR3 sequence (DNA): TGTGCCAGCAGTTTCGAGGGGGCTGGATCACCCCTCCACTTT.

The chain has TRBV7-2 and TRBJ1-2; D call uncertain. The V gene's germline CDR1 is SGHTA and CDR2 FQGNSA. The CDR3 contains 15 residues. Trimming left V 3 bases short and J 3 bases short, with 14 bases between. CDR3: CASSFVGAQHYGYTF. CDR3 coding DNA: TGTGCCAGCAGCTTCGTGGGAGCACAGCACTATGGCTACACCTTC.

The chain uses TRBV5-1 and TRBJ1-2; 11 positions agree with TRBD1. The CDR3 is 15 amino acids. Germline lookup yields CDR1 SGHRS and CDR2 YFSETQ. V lost 4 bases, J lost 5 bases, and 7 bases stayed unmatched. The CDR3, as DNA: TGCGCCAGCAGCAACCGGGACAGGGGGGATTATGGCTACACCTTC. Translation: CASSNRDRGDYGYTF.